This is a list of T cell receptor beta chains from one sample in a study of post-analysis software for immune sequencing data. Each CDR3 protein gets one entry after TCRdb re-called the PCR reads with MiXCR. This table has some 700,000 distinct CDR3 sequences, roughly three fifths appearing once. Material for sequencing was blood. These receptors were collected from a girl aged 2 to 9 with multiple sclerosis. The CDR3 runs from the conserved cysteine through the conserved F or W. A D gene is named only where the DNA matches it firmly. Expanded clones get a size class; other rows say once, few or many, or leave the size out.

J gene	V gene	D gene	CDR3 length	clone size	CDR3 protein	CDR3 DNA
TRBJ2-7	TRBV5-1	.	13	.	CASSLLGFDEQYF	TGCGCCAGCAGCTTGTTAGGGTTCGACGAGCAGTACTTC
TRBJ1-1	TRBV20-1	TRBD1	13	.	CSAGGRGHTEAFF	TGCAGTGCTGGTGGAAGGGGGCACACTGAAGCTTTCTTT
TRBJ2-2	TRBV12-3/TRBV12-4	TRBD1	15	few	CASSFLTGGTGELFF	TGTGCCAGCAGTTTCCTGACAGGGGGGACCGGGGAGCTGTTTTTT
TRBJ2-7	TRBV3-1	.	11	few	CASSQRVEQYF	TGTGCCAGCAGCCAGCGTGTCGAGCAGTACTTC
TRBJ2-3	TRBV12-3/TRBV12-4	.	16	few	CASSRSSGLPADTQYF	TGTGCCAGCAGCCGCAGCTCGGGACTCCCCGCAGATACGCAGTATTTT
TRBJ2-3	TRBV14	.	16	.	CAGSQPRDPSTDTQYF	TGTGCCGGCAGCCAACCCAGGGACCCTAGCACAGATACGCAGTATTTT
TRBJ2-5	TRBV6-5	TRBD2	16	.	CASSYSLGGRAETQYF	TGTGCCAGCAGTTACTCTCTGGGCGGGAGGGCGGAGACCCAGTACTTC
TRBJ2-5	TRBV6-6	.	12	.	CASSRRLWSQYF	TGTGCCAGCAGCCGAAGGCTTTGGTCCCAGTACTTC
TRBJ2-3	TRBV20-1	.	16	few	CSAPITIGEGVDAQYF	TGCAGTGCCCCGATCACCATCGGGGAAGGGGTAGATGCGCAGTATTTT
TRBJ2-7	TRBV28	.	15	.	CAGSGLQDSSYEQYF	TGTGCCGGCAGCGGTCTTCAGGATAGCTCCTACGAGCAGTACTTC
TRBJ2-1	TRBV18	.	17	once	CASSPPRHGGAYNEQFF	TGTGCCAGCTCACCACCGAGGCACGGCGGGGCCTACAATGAGCAGTTCTTC
TRBJ2-5	TRBV20-1	.	13	.	CSARDQGGETQYF	TGCAGTGCTAGAGATCAGGGAGGAGAGACCCAGTACTTC
TRBJ2-1	TRBV5-1	.	16	once	CASSLVAQDRDNEQFF	TGCGCCAGCAGCTTGGTCGCCCAGGACAGAGACAATGAGCAGTTCTTC
TRBJ1-1	TRBV20-1	.	12	.	CSATPDNTEAFF	TGCAGTGCCACCCCCGACAACACTGAAGCTTTCTTT
TRBJ1-2	TRBV2	.	15	.	CASSRARQDFYGYTF	TGTGCCAGCAGTCGCGCCCGACAGGATTTCTATGGCTACACCTTC
TRBJ1-2	TRBV27	TRBD1	23	.	CASSFKAARRLTGGAGIDYGYTF	TGTGCCAGCAGTTTTAAGGCTGCTAGGAGGCTTACAGGGGGCGCAGGTATTGACTATGGCTACACCTTC
TRBJ1-1	TRBV5-1	.	15	.	CASSLWWGKDTEAFF	TGCGCCAGCAGCTTGTGGTGGGGGAAGGACACTGAAGCTTTCTTT
TRBJ2-5	TRBV7-2	.	14	.	CASKEALFQETQYF	TGTGCCAGCAAGGAGGCCCTCTTCCAAGAGACCCAGTACTTC
TRBJ2-3	TRBV4-3	.	13	.	CASSQVMTDTQYF	TGCGCCAGCAGCCAAGTCATGACAGATACGCAGTATTTT
TRBJ2-3	TRBV7-9	.	14	.	CASSYGGTTDTQYF	TGTGCCAGCAGCTATGGTGGGACTACAGATACGCAGTATTTT
TRBJ2-1	TRBV20-1	TRBD1	14	.	CSAVPGQAYNEQFF	TGCAGTGCAGTCCCGGGACAGGCCTACAATGAGCAGTTCTTC
TRBJ2-3	TRBV7-2	TRBD2	17	few	CASSLKETSGGTDTQYF	TGTGCCAGCAGCTTAAAGGAGACTAGCGGGGGCACAGATACGCAGTATTTT
TRBJ2-5	TRBV2	.	13	few	CASSDSRGATQYF	TGTGCCAGCAGTGACAGCCGGGGTGCGACCCAGTACTTC
TRBJ2-5	TRBV7-9	.	16	.	CASSRGNLERVETQYF	TGTGCCAGCAGCCGAGGGAACTTAGAACGGGTAGAGACCCAGTACTTC
TRBJ1-2	TRBV12-3/TRBV12-4	TRBD1	16	.	CASSLRDRGPRVGYTF	TGTGCCAGCAGTTTAAGGGACAGGGGGCCCCGGGTTGGCTACACCTTC
TRBJ2-3	TRBV7-8	TRBD2	17	.	CASSLRAGGPKADTQYF	TGTGCCAGCAGCTTACGAGCGGGAGGGCCGAAGGCAGATACGCAGTATTTT
TRBJ2-5	TRBV6-1	TRBD2	16	.	CASSDGLAGWRETQYF	TGTGCCAGCAGTGACGGACTAGCGGGATGGAGAGAGACCCAGTACTTC
TRBJ2-1	TRBV6-2/TRBV6-3	.	16	few	CASSYSAGGPYNEQFF	TGTGCCAGCAGTTACTCGGCGGGTGGCCCCTACAATGAGCAGTTCTTC
TRBJ2-3	TRBV3-1	TRBD2	18	.	CASSQDVAGGTAADTQYF	TGTGCCAGCAGCCAAGATGTTGCGGGAGGGACGGCCGCAGATACGCAGTATTTT
TRBJ2-1	TRBV2	TRBD2	15	.	CASGLAGGFYNEQFF	TGTGCCAGCGGATTAGCGGGAGGTTTCTACAATGAGCAGTTCTTC
TRBJ2-2	TRBV25-1	TRBD2	14	.	CASSKIAGSGELFF	TGTGCCAGCAGTAAGATAGCGGGGTCCGGGGAGCTGTTTTTT
TRBJ2-1	TRBV5-1	TRBD2	17	once	CASSLAIGGRADNEQFF	TGCGCCAGCAGCTTGGCCATTGGCGGGAGGGCCGACAATGAGCAGTTCTTC
TRBJ2-1	TRBV10-1	.	13	.	CASSESMRNEQFF	TGCGCCAGCAGTGAGTCAATGAGGAATGAGCAGTTCTTC
TRBJ2-5	TRBV29-1	.	18	few	CSVGWTGGSNGRSETQYF	TGCAGCGTTGGGTGGACAGGAGGCTCAAACGGGAGATCAGAGACCCAGTACTTC
TRBJ2-2	TRBV9	.	15	.	CASSVTGADTGELFF	TGTGCCAGCAGCGTTACGGGTGCGGACACCGGGGAGCTGTTTTTT
TRBJ2-2	TRBV6-5	TRBD1	14	once	CASSPQGADGELFF	TGTGCCAGCAGTCCGCAGGGGGCAGACGGGGAGCTGTTTTTT
TRBJ2-4	TRBV2	TRBD2	19	.	CASSEGDSGRRVAKNIQYF	TGTGCCAGCAGTGAAGGGGATAGCGGGAGAAGAGTGGCCAAAAACATTCAGTACTTC
TRBJ2-4	TRBV15	.	17	.	CATSSRAGTLAKNIQYF	TGTGCCACCAGCAGCAGGGCAGGTACTCTAGCCAAAAACATTCAGTACTTC
TRBJ2-1	TRBV6-5	.	14	.	CATTLEGGRNEQFF	TGTGCCACGACTTTGGAGGGAGGTAGAAATGAGCAGTTCTTC
TRBJ1-2	TRBV12-3/TRBV12-4	.	13	.	CASRAGRDRGYTF	TGTGCCAGCAGGGCAGGCAGGGATCGTGGCTACACCTTC
TRBJ1-4	TRBV10-3	.	13	.	CAISEPGDEKLFF	TGTGCCATCAGTGAACCCGGCGATGAAAAACTGTTTTTT
TRBJ2-2	TRBV29-1	.	11	.	CSVAVTGELFF	TGCAGCGTTGCAGTCACCGGGGAGCTGTTTTTT
TRBJ2-5	TRBV29-1	TRBD1	14	.	CSVWTGESQETQYF	TGCAGCGTTTGGACAGGGGAGTCCCAAGAGACCCAGTACTTC
TRBJ2-5	TRBV7-9	TRBD1	14	few	CASRAWDSQETQYF	TGTGCCAGCAGGGCCTGGGACAGCCAAGAGACCCAGTACTTC
TRBJ2-1	TRBV25-1	.	13	few	CASSEIMSNEQFF	TGTGCCAGCAGTGAGATAATGAGCAATGAGCAGTTCTTC
TRBJ2-7	TRBV29-1	.	12	.	CSVSGQLYEQYF	TGCAGCGTTTCCGGACAGCTCTACGAGCAGTACTTC
TRBJ2-7	TRBV3-1	.	14	.	CASSHGRELYEQYF	TGTGCCAGCAGCCACGGCCGGGAGCTATACGAGCAGTACTTC
TRBJ2-1	TRBV12-3/TRBV12-4	.	15	.	CASSLWASSYNEQFF	TGTGCCAGCAGCTTGTGGGCGAGCTCCTACAATGAGCAGTTCTTC
TRBJ1-2	TRBV2	.	18	.	CASRKGVLTGMGAYGYTF	TGTGCCAGCCGTAAAGGAGTATTAACAGGGATGGGTGCATATGGCTACACCTTC
TRBJ1-2	TRBV7-2	.	13	.	CASNPGGYYGYTF	TGTGCCAGCAACCCCGGCGGCTACTATGGCTACACCTTC
TRBJ2-1	TRBV24-1	.	13	few	CATMGGSYNEQFF	TGTGCCACCATGGGCGGGTCCTACAATGAGCAGTTCTTC
TRBJ2-4	TRBV4-2	TRBD1	17	.	CASSPKSTGQGPPVQYF	TGTGCCAGCAGCCCTAAGAGTACGGGACAGGGGCCCCCCGTGCAGTACTTC
TRBJ2-3	TRBV4-2	.	13	.	CASSRHGGDTQYF	TGTGCCAGCAGCCGCCACGGAGGGGATACGCAGTATTTT
TRBJ2-4	TRBV20-1	.	17	.	CSARDPLALGAKNIQYF	TGCAGTGCTAGAGATCCGCTAGCTTTGGGCGCCAAAAACATTCAGTACTTC
TRBJ2-3	TRBV20-1	TRBD2	12	.	CSARQGGDTQYF	TGCAGTGCTAGACAGGGAGGGGATACGCAGTATTTT
TRBJ1-4	TRBV29-1	.	14	.	CSVQRLGMGEKLFF	TGCAGCGTCCAGAGATTGGGTATGGGAGAAAAACTGTTTTTT
TRBJ1-2	TRBV6-5	TRBD1	14	once	CASSYAGQLYGYTF	TGTGCCAGCAGTTATGCGGGACAGCTCTATGGCTACACCTTC